A selection of T cell receptor beta chains follows, all from one sample in a study of blood T cell repertoires in COVID-19. Here immunoSEQ multiplex PCR was the method, and the copy in TCRdb shows in-frame clones only, minus some. This table has approximately 200,000 clones, approximately 86% appearing once. Specimen: PBMCs or T cells enriched from blood (not recorded which). Receptor source: a woman in her 30s who had been exposed to COVID-19. The CDR3 runs from the conserved cysteine through the conserved F or W. Fields, in order: V gene, J gene, CDR3 protein.

TRBV27	TRBJ1-2	CASSPRQGYGYTF
TRBV23-1	TRBJ2-7	CASISPRSGTESSYEQYF
TRBV11-2	TRBJ1-2	CASSLYGQANYGYTF
TRBV15	TRBJ2-3	CATSRPTGTTDTQYF
TRBV6-1	TRBJ2-7	CASSDPGEFSYEQYF
TRBV6-2/TRBV6-3	TRBJ1-5	CASSYEGATQPQHF
TRBV11-2	TRBJ1-4	CASSFRQGLRDEKLFF
TRBV11-2	TRBJ2-1	CASSLSQRSSYNEQFF
TRBV24-1	TRBJ2-7	CATSTGGSSYEQYF
TRBV5-1	TRBJ1-1	CASRLGLEAEAFF
TRBV6-6	TRBJ2-4	CASSYGLEGDIQYF
TRBV3-1/TRBV3-2	TRBJ2-7	CASSQRRETYEQYF
TRBV30	TRBJ1-2	CAWDRGSNYGYTF
TRBV2	TRBJ2-5	CASVEQGAVRETQYF
TRBV11-2	TRBJ2-7	CASRGLVTYEQYF
TRBV9	TRBJ2-2	CASSVRGQGNTGELFF
TRBV2	TRBJ2-7	CASILSGVSYEQYF
TRBV7-2	TRBJ1-4	CASSLFPTGSNEKLFF
TRBV27	TRBJ1-4	CASSFRQRNEKLFF
TRBV7-3	TRBJ1-1	CASSSGQGGSAFF
TRBV3-1/TRBV3-2	TRBJ1-3	CASSQRDRSFSGNTIYF
TRBV6-5	TRBJ1-2	CASSLDRTNYGYTF
TRBV11-2	TRBJ1-6	CASSPLLRNSPLHF
TRBV19	TRBJ2-5	CASSIRLTQETQYF
TRBV7-6	TRBJ1-3	CASSLASATRNTIYF
TRBV4-2	TRBJ1-5	CASSQDPNQPQHF
TRBV5-8	TRBJ1-5	CASDRGTGGDQPQHF
TRBV9	TRBJ2-3	CASMGASTDTQYF